This TCR beta chain came from a study of CD8+ T cells in alopecia areata. About the research overall: Those treated were given oral tofacitinib at 5 to 10 mg twice daily.

cDNA prepared by RNA extraction and subsequent reverse transcription served as the template for sequencing. Method: immunoSEQ multiplex PCR; TCRdb's copy keeps in-frame clones and lacks some. The table includes around 210,000 clones, 64% detected once. The germline V gene encodes CDR1 SEHNR and CDR2 FQNEAQ (reference sequence). The germline V and J ends were trimmed by 5 bases and 5 bases, with 9 bases remaining between them. This CDR3 has 12 amino acids. Treatment meaning: oral pan-JAK inhibitor, 5-10 mg twice daily. Sequenced material: CD4+ T cells sorted from blood, taken at week 4, from a patient treated with tofacitinib. The J gene is TRBJ2-5, the V gene TRBV7-9; D gene uncertain. This sequence originates from a human donor with alopecia areata. CDR3: CASSKFGETQYF. The CDR3 DNA follows: TGTGCCAGCAGCAAATTTGGCGAGACCCAGTACTTC.